This is a list of T cell receptor beta chains from one sample in a study of regulatory T cells in long-lasting Graves disease. TCRdb itself ran the multiplex PCR reads through MiXCR, one entry per CDR3 protein. The sample includes hundreds of thousands of distinct CDR3 sequences, roughly 21% of them seen just once. The source material was peripheral blood mononuclear cells (PBMCs), sampled when the disease was refractory, from a patient treated with antithyroid drugs. These receptors were collected from a female donor with Graves disease. Both conserved end residues are part of each CDR3. The D gene is left open where the match is weak. The size field is filled for only some rows; it gives once, few, many or a size class.

J: TRBJ2-6; V: TRBV7-9; size: few; D: TRBD1; DNA: TGTGCCAGCAGCCCATGGACAGGGGGCCTCTCTGGGGCCAACGTCCTGACTTTC; CDR3: CASSPWTGGLSGANVLTF
J: TRBJ1-1; V: TRBV19; size: .; D: TRBD1; DNA: TGTGCCAGTAGTACCCTACAGGGGACCTTAAACACTGAAGCTTTCTTT; CDR3: CASSTLQGTLNTEAFF
J: TRBJ2-7; V: TRBV12-3/TRBV12-4; size: many; D: .; DNA: TGTGCCAGCAGTTTAGTAGCACAGGGCAACGAGCAGTACTTC; CDR3: CASSLVAQGNEQYF
J: TRBJ1-3; V: TRBV19; size: .; D: .; DNA: TGTGCCAGTAGTATGGTGTGGAGCTCTGGAAACACCATATATTTT; CDR3: CASSMVWSSGNTIYF
J: TRBJ2-7; V: TRBV20-1; size: few; D: .; DNA: TGCAGTGCTAGAGATTTTTTACCAGCGCTCTACGAGCAGTACTTC; CDR3: CSARDFLPALYEQYF
J: TRBJ2-7; V: TRBV25-1; size: few; D: .; DNA: TGTGCCAGCAGTGGGTCCAGGGTCCATTCCTCCTACGAGCAGTACTTC; CDR3: CASSGSRVHSSYEQYF
J: TRBJ2-2; V: TRBV5-1; size: few; D: .; DNA: TGCGCCAGCAGCTTCCGCCTCACCGGGGAGCTGTTTTTT; CDR3: CASSFRLTGELFF
J: TRBJ1-5; V: TRBV28; size: many; D: .; DNA: TGTGCCAGCAGTTTATGGGCAAATCGCAATCAGCCCCAGCATTTT; CDR3: CASSLWANRNQPQHF
J: TRBJ2-5; V: TRBV27; size: few; D: .; DNA: TGTGCCAGCAGTTTCCAGGGACACCAAGAGACCCAGTACTTC; CDR3: CASSFQGHQETQYF
J: TRBJ1-1; V: TRBV28; size: many; D: .; DNA: TGTGCCAGCAGCAACCTCAGGGCTTTCTTT; CDR3: CASSNLRAFF
J: TRBJ2-7; V: TRBV27; size: many; D: TRBD2; DNA: TGTGCCAGCAGTTTGGGGCGGGAGGAATACGAGCAGTACTTC; CDR3: CASSLGREEYEQYF
J: TRBJ2-1; V: TRBV6-5; size: .; D: TRBD1; DNA: TGTGCCAGCAGTTCGACAGGGGACAATGAGCAGTTCTTC; CDR3: CASSSTGDNEQFF
J: TRBJ2-7; V: TRBV5-5; size: .; D: TRBD2; DNA: TGTGCCAGCAGCCCGGGACTAGCGGCAATGGAGTACTTC; CDR3: CASSPGLAAMEYF
J: TRBJ2-5; V: TRBV11-3; size: many; D: .; DNA: TGTGCCAGCAGCTTAGATGGGGGGGAGACCCAGTACTTC; CDR3: CASSLDGGETQYF
J: TRBJ2-3; V: TRBV27; size: .; D: .; DNA: TGTGCCAGCAGTTCCGTCAACGTGCGGGGAGCAGGCACAGATACGCAGTATTTT; CDR3: CASSSVNVRGAGTDTQYF
J: TRBJ2-2; V: TRBV6-2/TRBV6-3; size: few; D: .; DNA: TGTGCCAGCAGTTACCGGCTGGACAGCCTGAACACCGGGGAGCTGTTTTTT; CDR3: CASSYRLDSLNTGELFF
J: TRBJ1-5; V: TRBV19; size: few; D: .; DNA: TGTGCCAGTAGTATAGCCCTTGCAGGGTGGGGTCAGCCCCAGCATTTT; CDR3: CASSIALAGWGQPQHF
J: TRBJ1-1; V: TRBV6-2/TRBV6-3; size: many; D: .; DNA: TGTGCCAGCAGTTACTCGGGCCAGGGCGAGACTGAAGCTTTCTTT; CDR3: CASSYSGQGETEAFF
J: TRBJ2-3; V: TRBV30; size: .; D: .; DNA: TGTGCCTGGAGTGGCGGCACAGATACGCAGTATTTT; CDR3: CAWSGGTDTQYF
J: TRBJ2-7; V: TRBV11-2; size: many; D: .; DNA: TGTGCCAGCTCTTTGTACGAGCAGTACTTC; CDR3: CASSLYEQYF
J: TRBJ2-7; V: TRBV12-3/TRBV12-4; size: few; D: .; DNA: TGTGCCAGCAGTACCACCGGAATCAGGGCCTACGAGCAGTACTTC; CDR3: CASSTTGIRAYEQYF
J: TRBJ1-5; V: TRBV20-1; size: few; D: TRBD1; DNA: TGCAGTGCTCTCGAAGGGACAGAGATTAGCAATCAGCCCCAGCATTTT; CDR3: CSALEGTEISNQPQHF
J: TRBJ1-4; V: TRBV19; size: .; D: TRBD1; DNA: TGTGCCAGTAGTATGGAGGGACAGGGGACTAATGAAAAACTGTTTTTT; CDR3: CASSMEGQGTNEKLFF
J: TRBJ2-7; V: TRBV13; size: many; D: TRBD1; DNA: TGTGCCAGCAGCCCTTCCGGACAGGGCTTAAACGAGCAGTACTTC; CDR3: CASSPSGQGLNEQYF
J: TRBJ1-2; V: TRBV28; size: many; D: .; DNA: TGTGCCAGCAGTCGACTCCCTATCTATGGCTACACCTTC; CDR3: CASSRLPIYGYTF
J: TRBJ2-7; V: TRBV20-1; size: few; D: TRBD2; DNA: TGCAGTGCTAAATCACTAGCGGGCGCCCTTTGGGACGAGCAGTACTTC; CDR3: CSAKSLAGALWDEQYF
J: TRBJ1-1; V: TRBV7-3; size: .; D: .; DNA: TGTGCCAGCAGCTTAATGGGGGGCGGTAACACTGAAGCTTTCTTT; CDR3: CASSLMGGGNTEAFF
J: TRBJ2-6; V: TRBV24-1; size: .; D: .; DNA: TGTGCCACCGGGGGGGGCCCCAGCTCTGGGGCCAACGTCCTGACTTTC; CDR3: CATGGGPSSGANVLTF
J: TRBJ2-6; V: TRBV27; size: few; D: .; DNA: TGTGCCAGCAGACTGACAGCTGGGGCCAACGTCCTGACTTTC; CDR3: CASRLTAGANVLTF
J: TRBJ2-2; V: TRBV28; size: few; D: .; DNA: TGTGCCAGCAGTTTAAATTGGGGGAACACCGGGGAGCTGTTTTTT; CDR3: CASSLNWGNTGELFF
J: TRBJ1-5; V: TRBV2; size: many; D: .; DNA: TGTGCCAGCAGTGAAGCAGGGATCGGTCAGCCCCAGCATTTT; CDR3: CASSEAGIGQPQHF
J: TRBJ1-1; V: TRBV20-1; size: few; D: .; DNA: TGCAGTGCTAGAGGGGCTTCTTTGAGGGGGACTGAAGCTTTCTTT; CDR3: CSARGASLRGTEAFF
J: TRBJ1-2; V: TRBV5-1; size: many; D: TRBD1; DNA: TGCGCCAGCAGCTTTAGGACAGGGGGAGATGGCTACACCTTC; CDR3: CASSFRTGGDGYTF
J: TRBJ1-6; V: TRBV9; size: .; D: .; DNA: TGTGCCAGCAGCGTAGAGGCGGGTAATTCACCCCTCCACTTT; CDR3: CASSVEAGNSPLHF
J: TRBJ1-2; V: TRBV28; size: many; D: .; DNA: TGTGCCAGTACAGGGTACGATAACTATGGCTACACCTTC; CDR3: CASTGYDNYGYTF
J: TRBJ2-7; V: TRBV19; size: .; D: TRBD1; DNA: TGTGCCAGTACACCCGGGACAGAGAGCTACGAGCAGTACTTC; CDR3: CASTPGTESYEQYF
J: TRBJ1-2; V: TRBV28; size: many; D: TRBD1; DNA: TGTGCCAGCACCGCATCAGACAGGGGGCGATGGATTCATGGCTACACCTTC; CDR3: CASTASDRGRWIHGYTF
J: TRBJ2-5; V: TRBV28; size: many; D: .; DNA: TGTGCCAGCAGTTCCCCCGGGGGTGGGTGGACCCAGTACTTC; CDR3: CASSSPGGGWTQYF
J: TRBJ2-5; V: TRBV7-9; size: .; D: .; DNA: TGTGCCAGCAGCTTAGCTGGATATGTGACCCAGTACTTC; CDR3: CASSLAGYVTQYF
J: TRBJ1-5; V: TRBV27; size: many; D: .; DNA: TGTGCCAGCAGTTTAGGTTCGGGGTATAGCAATCAGCCCCAGCATTTT; CDR3: CASSLGSGYSNQPQHF
J: TRBJ2-7; V: TRBV28; size: many; D: .; DNA: TGTGCCAGCAGTACCGTGGGCGCACGCTACGAGCAGTACTTC; CDR3: CASSTVGARYEQYF
J: TRBJ2-2; V: TRBV30; size: .; D: .; DNA: TGTGCCTGGCGGGAGTACGGGGAGCTGTTTTTT; CDR3: CAWREYGELFF
J: TRBJ2-4; V: TRBV27; size: .; D: TRBD2; DNA: TGTGCCAGCAGTCCAACCAGCGGGGGGAAAAACATTCAGTACTTC; CDR3: CASSPTSGGKNIQYF
J: TRBJ2-3; V: TRBV11-2; size: few; D: .; DNA: TGTGCCAGCAGCTTAGATCGGGGCTCCCGCACAGATACGCAGTATTTT; CDR3: CASSLDRGSRTDTQYF
J: TRBJ2-4; V: TRBV7-9; size: many; D: .; DNA: TGTGCCAGCAGCACGCTAGGGGGGCCTCTAGCCAAAAACATTCAGTACTTC; CDR3: CASSTLGGPLAKNIQYF
J: TRBJ1-2; V: TRBV9; size: few; D: .; DNA: TGTGCCAGCAGCGCCAGACAGGCGACGAACTATGGCTACACCTTC; CDR3: CASSARQATNYGYTF
J: TRBJ1-6; V: TRBV28; size: few; D: .; DNA: TGTGCCAGCAGTTTCGGGCCCCCTAATTCACCCCTCCACTTT; CDR3: CASSFGPPNSPLHF
J: TRBJ2-5; V: TRBV18; size: few; D: .; DNA: TGTGCCAGCTCACCACCGGATACATACCGACGTAGGAGGGAGGAGACCCAGTACTTC; CDR3: CASSPPDTYRRRREETQYF
J: TRBJ2-7; V: TRBV9; size: .; D: .; DNA: TGTGCCAGCAGCGTAGCCAGGGATGGGCTCTCCGAGCAGTACTTC; CDR3: CASSVARDGLSEQYF
J: TRBJ1-1; V: TRBV3-1; size: once; D: .; DNA: TGTGCCAGCAGCCAAGTTAATGTGGGCTCTGAAGCTTTCTTT; CDR3: CASSQVNVGSEAFF
J: TRBJ1-5; V: TRBV7-9; size: .; D: .; DNA: TGTGCCAGCAGCTTAGGTACAGGTGACAATCAGCCCCAGCATTTT; CDR3: CASSLGTGDNQPQHF
J: TRBJ2-2; V: TRBV11-1; size: .; D: TRBD2; DNA: TGTGCCAGCAGCAATGCGGGGGGGTCATACACCGGGGAGCTGTTTTTT; CDR3: CASSNAGGSYTGELFF
J: TRBJ1-1; V: TRBV19; size: few; D: .; DNA: TGTGCCAGCAAGGGACAGAACACTGAAGCTTTCTTT; CDR3: CASKGQNTEAFF
J: TRBJ2-3; V: TRBV18; size: .; D: .; DNA: TGTGCCAGCTCACCAACACCGAGCACAGATACGCAGTATTTT; CDR3: CASSPTPSTDTQYF
J: TRBJ1-5; V: TRBV5-6; size: few; D: .; DNA: TGTGCCAGCAGTATGCTAAATCAGCCCCAGCATTTT; CDR3: CASSMLNQPQHF